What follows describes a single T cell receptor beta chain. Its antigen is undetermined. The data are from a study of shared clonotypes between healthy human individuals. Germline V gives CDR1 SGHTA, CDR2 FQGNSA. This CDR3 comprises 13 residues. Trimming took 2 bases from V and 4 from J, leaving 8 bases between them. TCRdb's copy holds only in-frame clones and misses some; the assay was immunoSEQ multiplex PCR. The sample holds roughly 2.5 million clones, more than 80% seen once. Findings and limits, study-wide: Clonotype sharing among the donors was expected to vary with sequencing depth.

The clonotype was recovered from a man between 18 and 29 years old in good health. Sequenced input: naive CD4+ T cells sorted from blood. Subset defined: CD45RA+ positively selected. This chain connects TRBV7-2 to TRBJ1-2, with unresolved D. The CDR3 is CASSLYDGYGYTF. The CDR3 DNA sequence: TGTGCCAGCAGCTTATACGACGGCTATGGCTACACCTTC.